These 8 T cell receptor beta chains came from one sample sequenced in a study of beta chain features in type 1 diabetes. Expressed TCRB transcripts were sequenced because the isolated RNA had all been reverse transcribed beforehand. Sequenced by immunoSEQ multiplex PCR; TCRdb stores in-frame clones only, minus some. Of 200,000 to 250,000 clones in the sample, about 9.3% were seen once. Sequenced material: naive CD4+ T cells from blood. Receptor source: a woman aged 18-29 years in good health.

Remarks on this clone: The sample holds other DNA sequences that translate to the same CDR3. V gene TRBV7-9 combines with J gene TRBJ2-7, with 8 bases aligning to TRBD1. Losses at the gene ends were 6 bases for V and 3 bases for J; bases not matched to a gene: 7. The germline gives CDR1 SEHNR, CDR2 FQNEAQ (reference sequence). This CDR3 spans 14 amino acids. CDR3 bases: TGTGCCAGCAGTCCCGGACAGGGCAACTACGAGCAGTACTTC. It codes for CASSPGQGNYEQYF. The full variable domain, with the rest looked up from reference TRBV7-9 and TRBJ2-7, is DTGVSQNPRHKITKRGQNVTFRCDPISEHNRLYWYRQTLGQGPEFLTYFQNEAQLEKSRLLSDRFSAERPKGSFSTLEIQRTEQGDSAMYLCASSPGQGNYEQYFGPGTRLTVT.

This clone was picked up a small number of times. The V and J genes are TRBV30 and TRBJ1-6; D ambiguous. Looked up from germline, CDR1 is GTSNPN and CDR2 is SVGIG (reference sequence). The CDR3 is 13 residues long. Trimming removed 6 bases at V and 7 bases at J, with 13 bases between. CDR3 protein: CACVGLVNSPLHF. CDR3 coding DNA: TGTGCCTGTGTAGGACTGGTAAATTCACCCCTCCACTTT.

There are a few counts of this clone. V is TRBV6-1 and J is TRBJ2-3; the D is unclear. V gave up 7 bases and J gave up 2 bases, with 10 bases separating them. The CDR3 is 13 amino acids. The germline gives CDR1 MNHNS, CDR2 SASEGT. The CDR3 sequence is CASIAPITDTQYF. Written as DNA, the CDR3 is TGTGCCAGCATAGCACCGATCACAGATACGCAGTATTTT.

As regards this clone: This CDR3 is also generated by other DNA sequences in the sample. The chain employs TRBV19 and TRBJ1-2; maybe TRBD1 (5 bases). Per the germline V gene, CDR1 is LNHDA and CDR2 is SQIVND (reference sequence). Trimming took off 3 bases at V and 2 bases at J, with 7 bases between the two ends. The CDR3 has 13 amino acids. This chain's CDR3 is CASSIDRNYGYTF. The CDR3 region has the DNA TGTGCCAGTAGTATTGACAGAAACTATGGCTACACCTTC.

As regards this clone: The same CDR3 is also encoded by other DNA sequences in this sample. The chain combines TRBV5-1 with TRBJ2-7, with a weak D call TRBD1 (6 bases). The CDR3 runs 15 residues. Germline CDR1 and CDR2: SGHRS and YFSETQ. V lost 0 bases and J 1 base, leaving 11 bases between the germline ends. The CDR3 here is CASSLAPQGSYEQYF. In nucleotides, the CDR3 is TGCGCCAGCAGCTTGGCGCCACAGGGTTCCTACGAGCAGTACTTC.

The CDR3 coding sequence is TGTGCCAGCAGAGGGGACAGGGGTGGCAATCAGCCCCAGCATTTT. As protein: CASRGDRGGNQPQHF. The chain couples TRBV2 to TRBJ1-5; the match to TRBD1 covers 10 bases. Germline loops: CDR1 SNHLY, CDR2 FYNNEI. The CDR3 has 15 residues. V lost 6 bases, J lost 2 bases, and 4 bases stayed unmatched.

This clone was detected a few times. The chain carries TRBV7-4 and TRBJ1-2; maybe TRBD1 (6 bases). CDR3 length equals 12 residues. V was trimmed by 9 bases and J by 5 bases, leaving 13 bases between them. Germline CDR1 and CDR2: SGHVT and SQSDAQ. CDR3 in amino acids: CARLTGWYGYTF. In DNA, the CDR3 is TGTGCCAGGCTAACAGGGTGGTATGGCTACACCTTC.

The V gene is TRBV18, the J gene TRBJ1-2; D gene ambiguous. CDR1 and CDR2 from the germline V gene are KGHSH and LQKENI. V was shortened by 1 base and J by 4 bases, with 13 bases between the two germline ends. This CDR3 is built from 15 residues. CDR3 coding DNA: TGTGCCAGCTCACCACGGAAAAGCGCCTTCTATGGCTACACCTTC. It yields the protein CASSPRKSAFYGYTF.